The source of this T cell receptor beta chain is a study of blood T cells in healthy people across ages. This CDR3 is built from 15 residues. Germline loops: CDR1 SGHKS, CDR2 YYEKEE (reference sequence). V lost 0 bases and J lost 3, with 12 bases in between. A J-beta primer mix and a sample-barcoded 5' primer were used in a second PCR of roughly 7 to 12 cycles. TCRdb reprocessed the 5' RACE reads via MiXCR and lists one record per CDR3 protein. This table has about 1.7 million distinct CDR3 sequences, 28% appearing once. This clonotype was found a few times. Sequencing used blood. The receptor's source is a woman aged 25-40 years in good health. The rearrangement links TRBV5-5 to TRBJ1-1; a weak D match, TRBD1 (5 bases). The CDR3 loop is CASSLAGGMDTEAFF. CDR3 DNA sequence: TGTGCCAGCAGCTTGGCCGGGGGAATGGACACTGAAGCTTTCTTT.